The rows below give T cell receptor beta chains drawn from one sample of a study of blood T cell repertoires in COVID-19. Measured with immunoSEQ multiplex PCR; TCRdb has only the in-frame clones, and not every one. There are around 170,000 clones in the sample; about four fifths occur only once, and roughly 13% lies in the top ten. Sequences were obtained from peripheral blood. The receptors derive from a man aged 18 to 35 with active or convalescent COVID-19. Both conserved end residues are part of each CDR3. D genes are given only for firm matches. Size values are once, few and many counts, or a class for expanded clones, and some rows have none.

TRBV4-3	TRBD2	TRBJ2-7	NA	CASSQDLGGSSYEQYF	TGCGCCAGCAGCCAAGATCTCGGCGGGAGCTCCTACGAGCAGTACTTC
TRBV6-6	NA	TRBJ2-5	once	CASSYGRGGETQYF	TGTGCCAGCAGTTACGGGAGGGGGGGGGAGACCCAGTACTTC
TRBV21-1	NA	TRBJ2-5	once	CASSKTGGPWETQYF	TGTGCCAGCAGCAAGACAGGGGGCCCTTGGGAGACCCAGTACTTC
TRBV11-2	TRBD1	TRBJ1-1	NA	CASSSGQGPLLNTEAFF	TGTGCCAGCAGCTCGGGACAGGGGCCTCTTTTGAACACTGAAGCTTTCTTT
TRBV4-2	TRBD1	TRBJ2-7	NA	CASSQGDRPSSYEQYF	TGTGCCAGCAGCCAAGGGGACAGGCCTAGCTCCTACGAGCAGTACTTC
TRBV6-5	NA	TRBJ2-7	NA	CASSYPGAYEQYF	TGTGCCAGCAGTTACCCGGGGGCCTACGAGCAGTACTTC
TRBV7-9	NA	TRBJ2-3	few	CASSLPGLQDTQYF	TGTGCCAGCAGCTTACCGGGACTCCAGGATACGCAGTATTTT
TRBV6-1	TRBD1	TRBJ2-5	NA	CASSDMGTVRETQYF	TGTGCCAGCAGTGACATGGGGACAGTTAGAGAGACCCAGTACTTC
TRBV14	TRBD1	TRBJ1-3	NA	CASSQAGTGTNTIYF	TGTGCCAGCAGCCAAGCAGGGACAGGGACGAACACCATATATTTT
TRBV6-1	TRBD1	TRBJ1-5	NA	CASSEGWTGGGSNQPQHF	TGTGCCAGCAGTGAAGGTTGGACAGGGGGCGGGAGCAATCAGCCCCAGCATTTT
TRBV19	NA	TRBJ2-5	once	CASSIRQGQETQYF	TGTGCCAGTAGTATCCGGCAGGGCCAAGAGACCCAGTACTTC
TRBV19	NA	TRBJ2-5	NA	CASSIGQVETQYF	TGTGCCAGTAGTATTGGGCAAGTGGAGACCCAGTACTTC
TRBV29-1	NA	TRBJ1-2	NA	CSVEDLTGLSNYGYTF	TGCAGCGTTGAAGATCTTACAGGGCTTTCTAACTATGGCTACACCTTC
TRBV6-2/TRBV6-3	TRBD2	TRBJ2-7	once	CASSYLKREGSFEQYF	TGTGCCAGCAGTTACCTGAAGCGGGAGGGATCCTTCGAGCAGTACTTC
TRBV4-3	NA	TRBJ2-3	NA	CASSQGGRTDTQYF	TGCGCCAGCAGCCAAGGGGGGCGCACAGATACGCAGTATTTT
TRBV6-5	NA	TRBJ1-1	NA	CASSYDRGRTEAFF	TGTGCCAGCAGTTACGACCGGGGGAGGACTGAAGCTTTCTTT
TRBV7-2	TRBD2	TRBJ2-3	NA	CASSSSGTSVRSADTQYF	TGTGCCAGCAGCTCCTCCGGGACTAGCGTGAGGTCGGCGGATACGCAGTATTTT
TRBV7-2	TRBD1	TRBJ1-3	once	CASSLVGGISGNTIYF	TGTGCCAGCAGCTTAGTAGGGGGCATCTCTGGAAACACCATATATTTT
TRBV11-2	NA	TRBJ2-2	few	CASSLVAAGTGELFF	TGTGCCAGCAGCTTAGTCGCGGCGGGCACCGGGGAGCTGTTTTTT
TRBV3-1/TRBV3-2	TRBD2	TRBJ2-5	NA	CASSLPSGSQETQYF	TGTGCCAGCAGCCTCCCTAGCGGGAGCCAAGAGACCCAGTACTTC
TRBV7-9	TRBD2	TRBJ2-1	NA	CASSLVTSETFNEQFF	TGTGCCAGCAGCTTAGTAACTAGCGAAACGTTCAATGAGCAGTTCTTC
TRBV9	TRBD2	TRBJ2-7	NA	CASSVDAGGYEQYF	TGTGCCAGCAGCGTAGACGCGGGAGGGTACGAGCAGTACTTC
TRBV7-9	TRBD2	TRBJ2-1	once	CASSFGPGLAGGYEQFF	TGTGCCAGCAGCTTCGGCCCGGGACTAGCGGGAGGCTATGAGCAGTTCTTC
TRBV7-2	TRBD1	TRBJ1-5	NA	CASQGQGAFSNQPQHF	TGTGCCAGCCAGGGGCAGGGGGCCTTTAGCAATCAGCCCCAGCATTTT